Listed below are T cell receptor beta chains from one sample, sequenced in a study of cytomegalovirus exposure and HLA in healthy donors. TCRdb's table, derived via immunoSEQ multiplex PCR, lists solely in-frame clones and lacks some. Here the sample table reports over 100,000 clones. Sequencing was done on a sample of PBMCs. The receptors shown here come from a man aged 25-45 years in good health and CMV-seronegative. The CDR3 runs from the conserved cysteine through the conserved F or W. Fields, in order: V gene, D gene, J gene, CDR3 protein, CDR3 DNA. The D gene is left open where the match is weak.

>TRBV9|-|TRBJ1-1
CASSPRWGGESEAFF
TGTGCCAGCAGCCCCCGGTGGGGCGGGGAATCTGAAGCTTTCTTT
>TRBV28|TRBD1|TRBJ2-3
CASSPQGADTQYF
TGTGCCAGCAGTCCACAGGGGGCAGATACGCAGTATTTT
>TRBV11-1|TRBD2|TRBJ2-1
CASSQTSVSLFF
TGTGCCAGCAGCCAGACTAGCGTTTCCCTATTCTTC
>TRBV5-4|TRBD2|TRBJ2-1
CASSPSGGGYYEQFF
TGTGCCAGCAGCCCGTCGGGGGGGGGATATTATGAGCAGTTCTTC
>TRBV6-5|-|TRBJ1-2
CASSYSSYYGYTF
TGTGCCAGCAGTTACTCGAGCTACTATGGCTACACCTTC
>TRBV6-6|-|TRBJ1-5
CASRDWTDSNQPQHF
TGTGCCAGCAGAGATTGGACAGATAGCAATCAGCCCCAGCATTTT
>TRBV7-2|TRBD1|TRBJ2-7
CASSQSTGPYEQYF
TGTGCCAGCAGCCAGTCGACAGGGCCCTACGAGCAGTACTTC
>TRBV5-4|-|TRBJ1-1
CASSLTSGENTEAFF
TGTGCCAGCAGCTTAACTAGTGGGGAGAACACTGAAGCTTTCTTT
>TRBV11-3|TRBD1|TRBJ2-2
CASSLGQGTSTGELFF
TGTGCCAGCAGCTTAGGACAGGGGACAAGTACCGGGGAGCTGTTTTTT
>TRBV28|-|TRBJ2-7
CASKDREDYEQYF
TGTGCCAGCAAAGACAGGGAGGACTACGAGCAGTACTTC
>TRBV7-3|TRBD2|TRBJ2-3
CASSSFGLAGPPDTQYF
TGTGCCAGCAGCTCCTTCGGACTAGCGGGGCCACCAGATACGCAGTATTTT
>TRBV15|TRBD1|TRBJ2-7
CATSRDPDRDEYEQYF
TGTGCCACCAGCAGGGATCCGGACAGGGATGAGTACGAGCAGTACTTC
>TRBV5-1|-|TRBJ1-4
CASSLFTGEKLFF
TGCGCCAGCAGCTTGTTCACCGGGGAAAAACTGTTTTTT
>TRBV6-4|-|TRBJ2-5
CASSEFPGSGQYF
TGTGCCAGCAGTGAATTTCCCGGGAGCGGGCAGTACTTC
>TRBV6-1|TRBD2|TRBJ2-5
CASSENGGRETQYF
TGTGCCAGCAGTGAAAACGGGGGGAGGGAGACCCAGTACTTC
>TRBV5-6|-|TRBJ2-3
CASSLGQSTDTQYF
TGTGCCAGCAGCTTGGGACAGAGCACAGATACGCAGTATTTT
>TRBV27|TRBD1|TRBJ1-2
CASSPWTGGAYGYTF
TGTGCCAGCAGTCCATGGACAGGGGGCGCCTATGGCTACACCTTC
>TRBV7-8|-|TRBJ1-6
CASSVEVGRGNSPLHF
TGTGCCAGCTCCGTAGAGGTAGGGAGGGGTAATTCACCCCTCCACTTT
>TRBV9|-|TRBJ1-6
CASSARGGRGSPLHF
TGTGCCAGCAGCGCTAGGGGGGGGCGCGGTTCACCCCTCCACTTT
>TRBV5-4|TRBD1|TRBJ1-2
CASRSGTAANYGYTF
TGTGCCAGCAGGTCCGGGACAGCGGCTAACTATGGCTACACCTTC
>TRBV9|TRBD2|TRBJ2-7
CASSVGTSGGNSHEQYF
TGTGCCAGCAGCGTAGGGACTAGCGGGGGTAACTCCCACGAGCAGTACTTC
>TRBV10-3|TRBD1|TRBJ2-7
CAISGTGLSYEQYF
TGTGCCATCAGTGGGACAGGACTTTCCTACGAGCAGTACTTC
>TRBV6-6|-|TRBJ1-4
CASSSHEGASEKLFF
TGTGCCAGCAGTTCACATGAAGGGGCAAGTGAAAAACTGTTTTTT
>TRBV5-1|TRBD2|TRBJ2-3
CASSFPGASGGGDTQYF
TGCGCCAGCAGCTTCCCGGGCGCTAGCGGGGGAGGAGATACGCAGTATTTT
>TRBV5-6|-|TRBJ1-2
CASSQNYRYGYTF
TGTGCCAGCAGTCAAAATTATCGGTATGGCTACACCTTC
>TRBV6-5|-|TRBJ2-7
CASSLPGTYEQYF
TGTGCCAGCAGTTTGCCGGGTACCTACGAGCAGTACTTC
>TRBV20-1|-|TRBJ1-1
CSARRGPEAFF
TGCAGTGCTAGAAGGGGTCCTGAAGCTTTCTTT
>TRBV5-4|TRBD1|TRBJ2-7
CASSLDGTGTYEQYF
TGTGCCAGCAGCTTGGACGGGACAGGAACCTACGAGCAGTACTTC
>TRBV6-6|TRBD2|TRBJ2-7
CASSYPGGPGGYEQYF
TGTGCCAGCAGTTACCCGGGAGGGCCAGGAGGGTACGAGCAGTACTTC
>TRBV7-8|-|TRBJ1-2
CASSLDVTAYGYTF
TGTGCCAGCAGCTTAGACGTGACAGCCTATGGCTACACCTTC
>TRBV6-5|-|TRBJ1-6
CASRPGLGNSPLHF
TGTGCCAGCAGGCCGGGACTCGGGAATTCACCCCTCCACTTT
>TRBV5-1|-|TRBJ2-5
CASRYNLQGDQETQYF
TGCGCCAGCAGATATAATCTTCAGGGTGACCAAGAGACCCAGTACTTC
>TRBV5-1|-|TRBJ1-1
CASSLNPRRAEAFF
TGCGCCAGCAGCTTAAATCCGCGCAGGGCTGAAGCTTTCTTT
>TRBV4-3|-|TRBJ2-2
CASSWTASNTGELFF
TGCGCCAGCAGCTGGACAGCTTCGAACACCGGGGAGCTGTTTTTT
>TRBV14|TRBD2|TRBJ2-5
CASSQVRGGGLEQETQYF
TGTGCCAGCAGCCAAGTTCGAGGCGGGGGGCTCGAACAAGAGACCCAGTACTTC
>TRBV5-1|-|TRBJ2-5
CASSHEERNQETQYF
TGCGCCAGCAGCCATGAGGAACGCAACCAAGAGACCCAGTACTTC
>TRBV19|TRBD1|TRBJ1-4
CASSTRQGEKLFF
TGTGCCAGTAGTACAAGACAGGGTGAAAAACTGTTTTTT
>TRBV2|TRBD2|TRBJ2-3
CASSAERGVEDTQYF
TGTGCCAGCAGTGCGGAGCGGGGGGTTGAAGATACGCAGTATTTT
>TRBV5-1|-|TRBJ1-1
CASNPGMNTEAFF
TGCGCCAGCAACCCAGGGATGAACACTGAAGCTTTCTTT
>TRBV10-3|-|TRBJ1-6
CATEDRLNSPLHF
TGTGCCACCGAAGACAGGCTTAATTCACCCCTCCACTTT
>TRBV10-3|-|TRBJ2-1
CAITTGSSSYNEQFF
TGTGCCATTACGACAGGCTCCAGCTCCTACAATGAGCAGTTCTTC
>TRBV5-1|TRBD1|TRBJ1-1
CASSLAGGGMNTEAFF
TGCGCCAGCAGCTTGGCAGGGGGCGGCATGAACACTGAAGCTTTCTTT
>TRBV9|TRBD2|TRBJ2-5
CASSVAAGGILQETQYF
TGTGCCAGCAGCGTAGCAGCGGGGGGAATCCTCCAAGAGACCCAGTACTTC
>TRBV9|-|TRBJ2-5
CASSVGGGPGETQYF
TGTGCCAGCAGCGTTGGGGGGGGGCCGGGGGAGACCCAGTACTTC
>TRBV7-9|TRBD2|TRBJ2-1
CASSLALAGTYNEQFF
TGTGCCAGCAGCTTAGCGCTAGCGGGGACATACAATGAGCAGTTCTTC
>TRBV6-5|-|TRBJ1-1
CASSYSDRSTEAFF
TGTGCCAGCAGTTACTCAGACAGATCCACTGAAGCTTTCTTT
>TRBV7-9|-|TRBJ2-1
CASVQYNEQFF
TGTGCCAGCGTACAGTACAATGAGCAGTTCTTC
>TRBV20-1|-|TRBJ2-5
CSARAGYGQYF
TGCAGTGCTAGGGCAGGGTATGGACAGTACTTC